This passage covers 21 T cell receptor beta chains from one sample sequenced in a study of T cell responses to AZD1222 COVID-19 vaccine. Measured with immunoSEQ multiplex PCR; TCRdb has only the in-frame clones, and not every one. The sample lists roughly 150,000 clones, approximately 90% occurring once. The sample consisted of peripheral blood, taken 28 days after the second AZD1222 dose. The source is an adult who received the AZD1222 COVID-19 vaccine.

V is TRBV6-1 and J is TRBJ2-3; 8 nucleotides match TRBD1. V lost 2 bases to trimming and J lost 5 bases; unmatched junction nucleotides: 3. Germline V gene sequence: CDR1 MNHNS, CDR2 SASEGT. The CDR3 is made up of 14 amino acids. This chain's CDR3 is CASSESGGRDTQYF. CDR3 in DNA: TGTGCCAGCAGTGAATCAGGGGGCAGAGATACGCAGTATTTT.

This rearrangement joins TRBV27 to TRBJ2-3, with 10 bases fitting TRBD2. Losses at the gene ends were 5 bases for V and 5 bases for J; bases not matched to a gene: 13. Looked up from germline, CDR1 is MNHEY and CDR2 is SMNVEV (reference sequence). This CDR3 has 17 amino acids. The CDR3 here is CASSLHGLAGAIDTQYF. DNA for the CDR3: TGTGCCAGCAGTCTCCACGGGCTAGCGGGGGCCATAGATACGCAGTATTTT.

The chain has TRBV6-4 and TRBJ2-3; 10 bases map to TRBD2. This CDR3 is built from 16 residues. Germline trimming cut 1 base from V and 3 bases from J; bases unmatched to any gene: 4. CDR1 is MRHNA and CDR2 is SNTAGT in the germline V gene. The CDR3 DNA reads TGTGCCAGCAGTGACTTACCGACTAGCGGGACAGATACGCAGTATTTT. The encoded protein is CASSDLPTSGTDTQYF.

The rearrangement joins TRBV7-2 to TRBJ1-1; no clear D gene. Germline V gene sequence: CDR1 SGHTA, CDR2 FQGNSA. Trimming took off 1 base at V and 10 bases at J, with 7 bases between the two ends. The CDR3 is 11 residues long. The CDR3 nucleotides are TGTGCCAGCAGCTTAGGGGCCGGAGCTTTCTTT. Its protein product is CASSLGAGAFF.

This clone was counted a single time. The V and J genes are TRBV6-1 and TRBJ2-3; the D gene could be TRBD1 or TRBD2 (5 bases each). This CDR3 contains 16 residues. Trimming pared 3 bases from V and 4 bases from J, leaving 17 bases between. From germline, CDR1 is MNHNS and CDR2 SASEGT. DNA for the CDR3: TGTGCCAGCAGTGAGGAGCGGACAAGGGCCCCAGATACGCAGTATTTT. It codes for CASSEERTRAPDTQYF.

The J gene is TRBJ2-1, the V gene TRBV6-5, with 8 bases lining up with TRBD1. Per germline, CDR1 MNHEY and CDR2 SVGAGI. This CDR3 has 15 amino acids. J gave up 9 bases and V 2 bases, and 9 bases lay outside the gene matches. The CDR3 nucleotides are TGTGCCAGCAGTTACCCCGGGCAGGGGGCTACTGAGCAGTTCTTC. Its translation is CASSYPGQGATEQFF.

V usage is TRBV2 and J usage is TRBJ2-4; D gene unclear. CDR1 and CDR2 (germline): SNHLY, FYNNEI. Trimming left V 3 bases short and J 7 bases short, with 10 bases between. This CDR3 has 13 amino acids. CDR3 coding DNA: TGTGCCAGCAGTGAGGCACAGAGGAACATTCAGTACTTC. It encodes CASSEAQRNIQYF.

A remark on this clone: This sample includes further DNA sequences coding for the same CDR3. This chain connects TRBV19 to TRBJ2-5, with D perhaps matching TRBD1 (5 bases). The CDR3 has 13 amino acids. The V and J ends lost 1 base and 4 bases respectively, with 7 bases between them. Germline CDR1 reads LNHDA; CDR2 reads SQIVND (reference sequence). The chain's CDR3 is CASSIAGAETQYF. The CDR3 DNA reads as TGTGCCAGTAGTATAGCTGGGGCAGAGACCCAGTACTTC.

This chain links TRBV7-6 with TRBJ1-3; D may be TRBD1 (6 bases). The CDR3 consists of 15 residues. Trimming stripped 6 bases from V and 7 bases from J, with 19 bases between. Germline CDR1 and CDR2: SGHVS and FNYEAQ. The CDR3 bases are TGTGCCAGCAGTACACTCGGTTCAAGGGGGAACACCATATATTTT. As protein: CASSTLGSRGNTIYF.

The J gene is TRBJ1-6, the V gene TRBV6-2 or TRBV6-3, with D unresolved. The germline V gene has CDR1 MNHEY and CDR2 SVGEGT. The CDR3 has 14 residues. The germline V and J ends were trimmed by 2 bases and 9 bases, with 11 bases remaining between them. The CDR3: CASSYPLQSSPLHF. CDR3 bases: TGTGCCAGCAGTTACCCCCTCCAGAGTTCACCCCTCCACTTT.

This chain connects TRBV7-8 to TRBJ1-2; possibly TRBD1 for D (6 bases). V lost 2 bases and J 8 bases, leaving 21 bases between the germline ends. The CDR3 sequence is 16 residues long. From germline, CDR1 is SGHVS and CDR2 FQNEAQ. The CDR3 nucleotides are TGTGCCAGCAGCTTACTCAATCCGGGACAATTAGTGGGCTACACCTTC. Protein sequence: CASSLLNPGQLVGYTF.

This chain joins TRBV6-4 and TRBJ2-3; D is perhaps TRBD2 (6 bases). The length of the CDR3 is 15 residues. The V gene's germline CDR1 is MRHNA and CDR2 SNTAGT. V was shortened by 5 bases and J by 3 bases, with 15 bases between the two germline ends. The CDR3 protein is CASSMRGESTDTQYF. The CDR3 nucleotides are TGTGCCAGCAGTATGCGGGGAGAAAGTACAGATACGCAGTATTTT.

The rearrangement uses TRBV7-3 and TRBJ2-3; TRBD1 agrees at 11 bases. The CDR3 has 14 residues. Trimming cost V 5 bases and J 6 bases; bases outside gene matches: 4. From germline, CDR1 is SGHTA and CDR2 FQGTGA. CDR3 nucleotides: TGTGCCAGCAGCCCCGGGACAGGGGGGGATACGCAGTATTTT. Amino acids: CASSPGTGGDTQYF.

The V gene is TRBV5-1, the J gene TRBJ1-6, with D perhaps TRBD1 (5 bases). CDR3 size: 15 residues. Trimming removed 2 bases at V and 2 bases at J, with 8 bases between. The germline CDR1 and CDR2 sequences are SGHRS and YFSETQ. The CDR3 nucleotides are TGCGCCAGCAGCTTACAGGTGACCTATAATTCACCCCTCCACTTT. It translates to CASSLQVTYNSPLHF.

This clone was counted a single time. The chain uses TRBV5-1 and TRBJ2-7, with 9 positions matching TRBD2. J gave up 0 bases and V 6 bases, and 4 bases lay outside the gene matches. The V gene's germline CDR1 is SGHRS and CDR2 YFSETQ. The CDR3 is made up of 14 amino acids. The chain's CDR3 is CASTQRGDSYEQYF. The CDR3 coding sequence is TGCGCCAGCACGCAGCGGGGGGACTCCTACGAGCAGTACTTC.

The CDR3: CASSRMGGTGELFF. CDR3 coding DNA: TGTGCCAGCAGTAGGATGGGAGGCACCGGGGAGCTGTTTTTT. V usage is TRBV7-9 and J usage is TRBJ2-2, with D possibly TRBD2 on 6 matching bases. Germline assignment: CDR1 SEHNR and CDR2 FQNEAQ (reference sequence). This CDR3 has 14 amino acids. The ends were cut back, 6 bases at V and 4 bases at J, with 12 bases in the middle.

The chain joins TRBV10-3 to TRBJ2-6; 8 nucleotides agree with TRBD1. Per germline, CDR1 ENHRY and CDR2 SYGVKD. The CDR3 is 17 residues long. The trim removed 5 bases at V and 0 bases at J, leaving 6 bases unmatched. For the CDR3, the DNA is TGTGCCATCAGTACCGGGACAGGACACTCTGGGGCCAACGTCCTGACTTTC. Translated, it gives CAISTGTGHSGANVLTF.

The J gene is TRBJ1-4, the V gene TRBV24-1, with TRBD1 as a possible D gene (6 bases). The CDR3 extends over 17 amino acids. Trimming removed 8 bases at V and 0 bases at J, with 18 bases between. Germline CDR1 KGHDR, CDR2 SFDVKD. The CDR3 reads CATNGLAGTSTNEKLFF. CDR3 sequence (DNA): TGTGCCACCAACGGACTAGCGGGGACATCAACTAATGAAAAACTGTTTTTT.

V is TRBV7-2 and J is TRBJ2-5; 9 bases align to TRBD2. Per germline, CDR1 SGHTA and CDR2 FQGNSA. There are 14 residues in the CDR3. With V trimmed by 1 base and J by 5 bases, 2 bases remained unmatched. CDR3 sequence (DNA): TGTGCCAGCAGCTTAGATGCGGGGGGGGAGACCCAGTACTTC. Translated: CASSLDAGGETQYF.

The chain couples TRBV7-9 to TRBJ1-1, with D perhaps matching TRBD1 (5 bases). The CDR3 has 15 residues. The germline V gene encodes CDR1 SEHNR and CDR2 FQNEAQ (reference sequence). Trimming pared 2 bases from V and 3 bases from J, leaving 13 bases between. CDR3 region: CASSLYPTVYTEAFF. CDR3 DNA sequence: TGTGCCAGCAGCTTATACCCGACAGTATACACTGAAGCTTTCTTT.

V gene TRBV7-2 combines with J gene TRBJ1-6; D is unclear. The CDR3 loop spans 14 amino acids. Between the trimmed V and J ends, which lost 4 bases and 5 bases, there was a span of 9 bases. Germline CDR1 is SGHTA and CDR2 is FQGNSA. CDR3 sequence: CASSSMTNNSPLHF. CDR3 bases: TGTGCCAGCAGCTCCATGACAAATAATTCACCCCTCCACTTT.